This TCR beta chain is drawn from a study of technical replicates of blood from a handful of donors. The germline V gene encodes CDR1 MNHEY and CDR2 SMNVEV (reference sequence). CDR3 size: 11 residues. Trimming cost V 5 bases and J 3 bases, with 5 bases left between them. Sequencing used immunoSEQ multiplex PCR; TCRdb keeps in-frame clones, though not all of them. The sample yields 60,000 to 85,000 clones, around 90% seen once. Sequenced material: T cells isolated from PBMCs. The TCR originated in a human donor in good health. The chain links TRBV27 to TRBJ2-7; D call uncertain. The CDR3 loop is CASSTYYEQYF. The CDR3 DNA reads as TGTGCCAGCAGTACCTACTACGAGCAGTACTTC.